A selection of T cell receptor beta chains follows, all from one sample in a study of CD8+ T cells in alopecia areata. Generated by immunoSEQ multiplex PCR, the TCRdb table keeps only in-frame clones and is missing some. The repertoire includes about 170,000 clones, roughly 60% of them detected once, and 16% sits in the top ten. The specimen was CD4+ T cells sorted from blood, collected between weeks 55 and 65, from a patient treated with tofacitinib. These receptor sequences come from a human donor with alopecia areata. CDR3s include the opening cysteine and the closing phenylalanine or tryptophan. A D gene is named only where the DNA matches it firmly. Clone size is not always given. Where it is, it says once, few, many or a class for expanded clones.

clone_size	d_call	v_call	j_call	cdr3_nt	cdr3_aa
-	-	TRBV7-2	TRBJ2-3	TGTGCCAGCAGCTTTGGGGGAAGCACAGATACGCAGTATTTT	CASSFGGSTDTQYF
once	-	TRBV29-1	TRBJ1-4	TGCAGCGTCTACCGCCGGGAGACAGAAAAACTGTTTTTT	CSVYRRETEKLFF
-	-	TRBV30	TRBJ2-3	TGTGCCTGGAGTTTGAATCCCGCAGATACGCAGTATTTT	CAWSLNPADTQYF
once	-	TRBV30	TRBJ2-5	TGTGCCTGGGGCTGGGGTATGGAGACCCAGTACTTC	CAWGWGMETQYF
few	-	TRBV30	TRBJ1-2	TGTGCCTGGAGTAGGCAGTCGCTTGGCTACACCTTC	CAWSRQSLGYTF
-	-	TRBV6-5	TRBJ1-5	TGTGCCAGCAGTACGTTCCATGGTAGCAATCAGCCCCAGCATTTT	CASSTFHGSNQPQHF
-	TRBD1	TRBV7-8	TRBJ1-4	TGTGCCAGCAGCCTGGGACAGGGTAGCGAAAAACTGTTTTTT	CASSLGQGSEKLFF
-	TRBD1	TRBV6-5	TRBJ2-7	TGTGCCAGCAGTTACGGCCGACAGGGCTACGAGCAGTACTTC	CASSYGRQGYEQYF
-	-	TRBV27	TRBJ2-2	TGTGCCAGCAGTTTGACGGGCACCGGGGAGCTGTTTTTT	CASSLTGTGELFF
few	-	TRBV5-4	TRBJ2-7	TGTGCCAGCAGCTTGGATGGGGGCACTAGCTCCTACGAGCAGTACTTC	CASSLDGGTSSYEQYF
-	-	TRBV5-1	TRBJ2-3	TGCGCCAGCAGCCATCCGGGGTCAACAACAGATACGCAGTATTTT	CASSHPGSTTDTQYF
-	TRBD1	TRBV4-1	TRBJ2-2	TGCGCCAGCGGGACAGGGGGCTTTCGGGTAGGGGAGCTGTTTTTT	CASGTGGFRVGELFF
-	TRBD1	TRBV7-7	TRBJ2-2	TGTGCTAGCAGCCTTAGGACAGGGGACGGGGAGCTGTTTTTT	CASSLRTGDGELFF
-	-	TRBV2	TRBJ2-7	TGTGCCAGCAGTGAAAAGGGGTACGAGCAGTACTTC	CASSEKGYEQYF
-	TRBD1	TRBV29-1	TRBJ2-7	TGCAGCGTACGGGACAGGGGCGGGAATGAGCAGTACTTC	CSVRDRGGNEQYF
-	-	TRBV6-5	TRBJ1-6	TGTGCCAGTTCTGGGGGAGTCTCGGGAAATTCACCCCTCCACTTT	CASSGGVSGNSPLHF
-	-	TRBV6-4	TRBJ2-1	TGTGCCAGCAGTGGGCAGGTTGGGGGTGAGCAGTTCTTC	CASSGQVGGEQFF
few	TRBD2	TRBV7-2	TRBJ2-5	TGTGCCAGCAGCGGGCCTGGCGGGGGGTACCAAGAGACCCAGTACTTC	CASSGPGGGYQETQYF
-	-	TRBV23-1	TRBJ1-6	TGCGCCAGCAGTCAAATCTTAAACTGGGACATTCGAGGGCCCCTCCACTTT	CASSQILNWDIRGPLHF
-	-	TRBV30	TRBJ2-7	TGTGCCTGGACGTTAGGAGCCTACGAGCAGTACTTC	CAWTLGAYEQYF
few	TRBD1	TRBV5-1	TRBJ2-5	TGCGCCAGCAGGTCCGGGACAGGAGAGACCCAGTACTTC	CASRSGTGETQYF
-	TRBD2	TRBV7-6	TRBJ2-7	TGTGCCAGCAGGGACCTAGCGGGGACTTCCTACGAGCAGTACTTC	CASRDLAGTSYEQYF
-	-	TRBV5-6	TRBJ1-5	TGTGCCAGCACCCTGCGGGGGGGCAGCAATCAGCCCCAGCATTTT	CASTLRGGSNQPQHF
-	-	TRBV30	TRBJ1-2	TGTGCCTGGGCCTCGGGGTTTGGCTATGGCTACACCTTC	CAWASGFGYGYTF
-	-	TRBV15	TRBJ2-7	TGTGCCACCAGCCCCAGTGACAGGCCCCAATTCTCCTACGAGCAGTACTTC	CATSPSDRPQFSYEQYF
-	-	TRBV5-1	TRBJ2-3	TGCGCCAGCAGCCTGGGGGGCGGAACCCCCACAGATACGCAGTATTTT	CASSLGGGTPTDTQYF
-	TRBD1	TRBV5-1	TRBJ2-7	TGCGCCAGCAGCTCACCGGGACAGGGATACTACGAGCAGTACTTC	CASSSPGQGYYEQYF
-	TRBD1	TRBV2	TRBJ2-7	TGTGCCAGCAGAAGGACAGGGGTGGGCGAGCAGTACTTC	CASRRTGVGEQYF
-	TRBD1	TRBV5-6	TRBJ1-5	TGTGCCAGCAGCTTCCGGACAGGGGCGATCAATCAGCCCCAGCATTTT	CASSFRTGAINQPQHF
-	-	TRBV2	TRBJ2-3	TGTGCCAGCAGCCTTAGCACAGATACGCAGTATTTT	CASSLSTDTQYF
-	TRBD2	TRBV7-2	TRBJ2-5	TGTGCCAGCAGCACGACTAGCGGGGGACCGTTCGAAGGGACCCAGTACTTC	CASSTTSGGPFEGTQYF
-	-	TRBV7-9	TRBJ2-3	TGTGCCAGCAGCCCCACTATCACAGATACGCAGTATTTT	CASSPTITDTQYF
-	-	TRBV14	TRBJ2-3	TGTGCCAGCAGCCAAGATTGGACCTCAGATACGCAGTATTTT	CASSQDWTSDTQYF
-	-	TRBV30	TRBJ2-7	TGTGCCTGGAGGTTCACAGACTACGAGCAGTACTTC	CAWRFTDYEQYF
-	TRBD1	TRBV6-5	TRBJ2-7	TGTGCCACCAGAACCCCAGGGGGCTCCTACGAGCAGTACTTC	CATRTPGGSYEQYF
-	-	TRBV18	TRBJ2-7	TGTGCCAGCTCACCATCAGGACAGATCATCTCCTACGAGCAGTACTTC	CASSPSGQIISYEQYF